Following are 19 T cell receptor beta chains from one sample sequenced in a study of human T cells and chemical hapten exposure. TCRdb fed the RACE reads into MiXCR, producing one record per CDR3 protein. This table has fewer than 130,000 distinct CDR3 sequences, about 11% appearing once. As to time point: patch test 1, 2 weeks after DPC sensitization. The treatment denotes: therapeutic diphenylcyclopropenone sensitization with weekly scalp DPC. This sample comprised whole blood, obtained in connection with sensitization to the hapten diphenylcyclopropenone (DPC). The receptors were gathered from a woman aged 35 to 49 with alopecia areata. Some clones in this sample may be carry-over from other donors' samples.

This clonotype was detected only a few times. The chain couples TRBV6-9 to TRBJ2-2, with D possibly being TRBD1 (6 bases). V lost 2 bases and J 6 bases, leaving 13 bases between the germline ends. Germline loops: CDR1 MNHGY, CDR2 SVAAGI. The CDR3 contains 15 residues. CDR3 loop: CASSYKPQGAGELFF. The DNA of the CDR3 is TGTGCCAGCAGTTATAAACCACAGGGCGCCGGGGAGCTGTTTTTT.

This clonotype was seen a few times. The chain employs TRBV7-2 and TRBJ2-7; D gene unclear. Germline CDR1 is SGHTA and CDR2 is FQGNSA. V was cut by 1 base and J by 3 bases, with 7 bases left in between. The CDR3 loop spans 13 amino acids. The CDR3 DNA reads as TGTGCCAGCAGCTTAGTCGGGTACTACGAGCAGTACTTC. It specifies CASSLVGYYEQYF.

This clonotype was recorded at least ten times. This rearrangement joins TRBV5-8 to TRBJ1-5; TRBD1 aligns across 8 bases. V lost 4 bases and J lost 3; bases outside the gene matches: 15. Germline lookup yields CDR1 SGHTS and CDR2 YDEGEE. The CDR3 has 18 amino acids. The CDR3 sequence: CASSKRRTGTLVNQPQHF. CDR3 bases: TGTGCCAGCAGCAAACGCCGGACAGGGACCCTCGTCAATCAGCCCCAGCATTTT.

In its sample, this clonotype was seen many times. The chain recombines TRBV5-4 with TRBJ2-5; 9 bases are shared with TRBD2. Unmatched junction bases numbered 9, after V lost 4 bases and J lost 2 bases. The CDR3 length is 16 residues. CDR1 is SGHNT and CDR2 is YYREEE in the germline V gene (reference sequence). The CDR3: CASSPWVAGEQETQYF. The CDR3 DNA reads TGTGCCAGCAGCCCATGGGTAGCGGGGGAACAAGAGACCCAGTACTTC. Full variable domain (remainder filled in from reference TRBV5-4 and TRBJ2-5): ETGVTQSPTHLIKTRGQQVTLRCSSQSGHNTVSWYQQALGQGPQFIFQYYREEENGRGNFPPRFSGLQFPNYSSELNVNALELDDSALYLCASSPWVAGEQETQYFGPGTRLLVL.

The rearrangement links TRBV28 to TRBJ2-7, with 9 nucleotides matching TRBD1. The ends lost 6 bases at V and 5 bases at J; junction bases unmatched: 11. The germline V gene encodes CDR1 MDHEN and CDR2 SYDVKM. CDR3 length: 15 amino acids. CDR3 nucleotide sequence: TGTGCCAGCAGGCTCCCCGGGACAGGGAGCAACGAGCAGTACTTC. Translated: CASRLPGTGSNEQYF.

The CDR3 reads CATSGTFEYQPQHF. The CDR3 DNA follows: TGTGCCACCAGCGGGACGTTCGAGTATCAGCCCCAGCATTTT. The chain joins TRBV15 to TRBJ1-5; tentatively, D is TRBD1 (5 bases). The germline CDR1 and CDR2 sequences are LNHNV and YYDKDF (reference sequence). The CDR3 is made up of 14 amino acids. Between the trimmed V and J ends, which lost 5 bases and 5 bases, there was a span of 13 bases.

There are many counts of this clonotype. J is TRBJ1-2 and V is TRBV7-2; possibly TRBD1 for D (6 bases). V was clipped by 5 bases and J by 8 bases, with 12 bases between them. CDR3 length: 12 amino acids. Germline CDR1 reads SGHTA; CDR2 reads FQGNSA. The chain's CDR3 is CASSPLGGGYTF. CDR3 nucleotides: TGTGCCAGCAGCCCCCTGGGGGGCGGCTACACCTTC. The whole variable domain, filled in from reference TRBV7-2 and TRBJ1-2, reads GAGVSQSPSNKVTEKGKDVELRCDPISGHTALYWYRQSLGQGLEFLIYFQGNSAPDKSGLPSDRFSAERTGGSVSTLTIQRTQQEDSAVYLCASSPLGGGYTFGSGTRLTVV.

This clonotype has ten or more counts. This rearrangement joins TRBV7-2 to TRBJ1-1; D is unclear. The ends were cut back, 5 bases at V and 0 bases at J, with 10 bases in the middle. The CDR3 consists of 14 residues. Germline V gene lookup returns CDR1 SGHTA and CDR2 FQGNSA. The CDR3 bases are TGTGCCAGCAGCGTAACACAACTGAACACTGAAGCTTTCTTT. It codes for CASSVTQLNTEAFF.

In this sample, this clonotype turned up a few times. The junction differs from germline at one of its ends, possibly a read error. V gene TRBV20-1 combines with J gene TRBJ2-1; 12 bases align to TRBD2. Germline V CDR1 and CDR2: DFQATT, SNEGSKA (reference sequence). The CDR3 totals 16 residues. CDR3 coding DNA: TGCAGTGCTAGATCCCTAGCGGGAGGGCCCTACAATGAGCAGTCCTTC. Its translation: CSARSLAGGPYNEQSF.

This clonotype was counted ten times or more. CDR3 DNA: TGTGCCAGCAGTCGAGGGGGGATTGGCACAGATACGCAGTATTTT. Amino acids: CASSRGGIGTDTQYF. The chain is built from TRBV7-8 and TRBJ2-3, with D perhaps matching TRBD1 or TRBD2 (6 bases each). Germline CDR1 is SGHVS and CDR2 is FQNEAQ. The length of the CDR3 is 15 residues. Trimming shortened V by 6 bases and J by 1 base, and 14 bases separated the two germline ends.

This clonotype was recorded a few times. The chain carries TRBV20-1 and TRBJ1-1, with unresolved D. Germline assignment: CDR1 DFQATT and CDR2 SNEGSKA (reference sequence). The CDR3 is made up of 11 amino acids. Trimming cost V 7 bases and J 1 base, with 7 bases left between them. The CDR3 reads CSGQQNTEAFF. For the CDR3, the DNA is TGCAGTGGCCAGCAGAACACTGAAGCTTTCTTT.

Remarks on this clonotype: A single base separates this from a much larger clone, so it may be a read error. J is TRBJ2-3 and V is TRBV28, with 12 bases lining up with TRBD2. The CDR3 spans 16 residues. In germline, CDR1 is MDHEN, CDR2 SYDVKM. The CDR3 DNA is TGTGCCAGCAGTCCTCTAGCGGGAGGGCCGGCAGATATGCAGTATTTT. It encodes CASSPLAGGPADMQYF.

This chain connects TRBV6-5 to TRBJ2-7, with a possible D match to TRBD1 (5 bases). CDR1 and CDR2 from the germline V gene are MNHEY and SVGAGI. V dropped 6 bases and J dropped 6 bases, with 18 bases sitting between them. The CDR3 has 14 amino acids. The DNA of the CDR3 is TGTGCCAGCAGCCCCTCGGCAGGGAAGGGCGAGCAGTACTTC. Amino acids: CASSPSAGKGEQYF.

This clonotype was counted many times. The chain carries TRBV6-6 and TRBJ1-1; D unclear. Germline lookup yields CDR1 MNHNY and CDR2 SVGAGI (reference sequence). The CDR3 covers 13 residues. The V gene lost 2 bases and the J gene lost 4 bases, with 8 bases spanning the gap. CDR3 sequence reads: CASSYADRTEAFF. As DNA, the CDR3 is TGTGCCAGCAGTTACGCGGACCGCACTGAAGCTTTCTTT.

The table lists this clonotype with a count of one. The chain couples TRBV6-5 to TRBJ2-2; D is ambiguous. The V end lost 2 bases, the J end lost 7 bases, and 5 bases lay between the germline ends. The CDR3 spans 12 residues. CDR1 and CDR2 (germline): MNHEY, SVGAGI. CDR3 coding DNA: TGTGCCAGCAGTTACCCCGGCGGGGAGCTGTTTTTT. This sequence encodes CASSYPGGELFF.

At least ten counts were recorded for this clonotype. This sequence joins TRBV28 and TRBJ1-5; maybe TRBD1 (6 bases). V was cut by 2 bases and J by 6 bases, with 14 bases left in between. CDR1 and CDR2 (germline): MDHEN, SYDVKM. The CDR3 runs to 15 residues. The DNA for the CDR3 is TGTGCCAGCAGTTTAGGGGGGGCGCGGGGTCAGCCCCAGCATTTT. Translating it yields CASSLGGARGQPQHF.

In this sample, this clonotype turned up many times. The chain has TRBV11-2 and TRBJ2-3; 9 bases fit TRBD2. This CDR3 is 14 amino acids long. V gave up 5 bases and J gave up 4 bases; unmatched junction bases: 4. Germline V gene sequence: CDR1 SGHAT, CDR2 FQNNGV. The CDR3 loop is CASSQGGGADTQYF. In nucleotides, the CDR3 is TGTGCCAGCAGCCAAGGCGGGGGGGCAGATACGCAGTATTTT. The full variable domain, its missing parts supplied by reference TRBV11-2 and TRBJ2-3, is EAGVAQSPRYKIIEKRQSVAFWCNPISGHATLYWYQQILGQGPKLLIQFQNNGVVDDSQLPKDRFSAERLKGVDSTLKIQPAKLEDSAVYLCASSQGGGADTQYFGPGTRLTVL.

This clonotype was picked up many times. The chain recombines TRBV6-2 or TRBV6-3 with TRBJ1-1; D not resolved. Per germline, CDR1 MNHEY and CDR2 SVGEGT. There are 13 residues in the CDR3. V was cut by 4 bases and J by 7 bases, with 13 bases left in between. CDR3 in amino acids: CASSSTDFFEAFF. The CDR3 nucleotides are TGTGCCAGCAGTTCCACTGACTTCTTTGAAGCTTTCTTT.

CDR3 in amino acids: CSARDAGRSDDTQYF. CDR3 bases: TGCAGTGCTAGAGATGCGGGGAGGAGCGACGATACGCAGTATTTT. The chain employs TRBV20-1 and TRBJ2-3; D is possibly TRBD2 (6 bases). Trimming stripped 0 bases from V and 6 bases from J, with 16 bases between. CDR1 DFQATT and CDR2 SNEGSKA come from the germline V gene (reference sequence). The CDR3 is 15 residues long.